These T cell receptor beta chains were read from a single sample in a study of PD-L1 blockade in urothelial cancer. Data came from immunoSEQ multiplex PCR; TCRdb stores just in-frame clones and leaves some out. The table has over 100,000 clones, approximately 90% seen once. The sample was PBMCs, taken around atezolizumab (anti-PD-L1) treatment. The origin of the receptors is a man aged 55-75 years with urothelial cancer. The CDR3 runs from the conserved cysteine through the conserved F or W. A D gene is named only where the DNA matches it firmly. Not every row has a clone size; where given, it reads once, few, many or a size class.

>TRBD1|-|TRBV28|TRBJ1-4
CASSTGQGYEKLFF
TGTGCCAGCAGCACGGGACAGGGTTATGAAAAACTGTTTTTT
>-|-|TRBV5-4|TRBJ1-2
CASSPTRDESYGYTF
TGTGCCAGCAGCCCTACGCGGGACGAAAGCTATGGCTACACCTTC
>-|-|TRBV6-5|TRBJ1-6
CASSYDRNDSPLHF
TGTGCCAGCAGTTACGACAGGAACGATTCACCCCTCCACTTT
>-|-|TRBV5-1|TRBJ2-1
CASSLAGEQRFNEQFF
TGCGCCAGCAGCTTGGCCGGCGAACAGAGATTCAATGAGCAGTTCTTC
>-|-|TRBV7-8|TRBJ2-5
CASSLRSGSETQYF
TGTGCCAGCAGCTTACGGTCGGGATCTGAGACCCAGTACTTC
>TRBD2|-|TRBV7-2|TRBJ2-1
CASNYGMASGGRAINEQFF
TGTGCCAGCAACTACGGCATGGCTAGCGGGGGGAGAGCGATTAATGAGCAGTTCTTC
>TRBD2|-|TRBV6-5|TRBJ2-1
CASSYGGTSREQFF
TGTGCCAGCAGTTACGGTGGGACTAGTAGGGAGCAGTTCTTC
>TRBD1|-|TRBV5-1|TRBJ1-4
CASSDAGTGSEKLFF
TGCGCCAGCAGCGATGCCGGGACAGGGTCTGAAAAACTGTTTTTT
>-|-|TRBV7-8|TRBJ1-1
CASSLGSKAFF
TGTGCCAGCAGCCTAGGGAGTAAGGCTTTCTTT
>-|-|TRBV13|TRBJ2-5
CASSLEVAGIQYF
TGTGCCAGCAGCTTAGAAGTAGCCGGGATCCAGTACTTC
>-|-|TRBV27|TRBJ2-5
CASSLTSSPWETQYF
TGTGCCAGCAGTTTAACGAGCTCACCCTGGGAGACCCAGTACTTC
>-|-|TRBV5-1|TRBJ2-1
CASRKGASEDEQFF
TGCGCCAGCAGGAAAGGGGCTAGCGAGGATGAGCAGTTCTTC
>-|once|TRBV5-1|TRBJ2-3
CASSLDNTADTQYF
TGCGCCAGCAGCTTGGATAATACGGCAGATACGCAGTATTTT
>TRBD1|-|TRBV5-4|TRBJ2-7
CASSHGQDDYEQYF
TGTGCCAGCAGCCATGGACAGGATGACTACGAGCAGTACTTC
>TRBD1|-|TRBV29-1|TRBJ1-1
CSVTTQGARTEAFF
TGCAGCGTTACCACACAGGGGGCGCGGACTGAAGCTTTCTTT
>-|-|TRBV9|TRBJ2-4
CASSVDSKNIQYF
TGTGCCAGCAGCGTAGACTCCAAAAACATTCAGTACTTC
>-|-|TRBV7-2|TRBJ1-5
CASGADQGQPQHF
TGTGCCAGTGGGGCGGATCAAGGTCAGCCCCAGCATTTT
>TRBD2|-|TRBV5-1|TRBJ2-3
CASRITGGPGLYF
TGCGCCAGCAGGATAACGGGGGGGCCGGGGCTGTATTTT
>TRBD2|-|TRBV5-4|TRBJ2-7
CASSLTLAGGPYEQYF
TGTGCCAGCAGCTTAACCCTAGCGGGAGGGCCATACGAGCAGTACTTC
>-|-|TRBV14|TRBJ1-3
CASSQAGTGNTIYF
TGTGCCAGCAGCCAAGCAGGGACTGGAAACACCATATATTTT
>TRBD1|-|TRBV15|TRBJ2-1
CAAATGYNEQFF
TGTGCCGCAGCGACAGGGTACAATGAGCAGTTCTTC
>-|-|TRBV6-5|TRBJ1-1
CASTNRWQREAFF
TGTGCCAGCACCAACAGGTGGCAGCGCGAAGCTTTCTTT
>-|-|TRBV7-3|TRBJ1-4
CASSYGSRRRVGSEKLFF
TGTGCCAGCAGCTATGGAAGCCGTAGGCGGGTGGGATCTGAAAAACTGTTTTTT
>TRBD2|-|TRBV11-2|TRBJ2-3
CASSSPGGRGTDTQYF
TGTGCCAGCAGCTCACCGGGGGGGCGCGGCACAGATACGCAGTATTTT
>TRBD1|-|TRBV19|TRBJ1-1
CASSTDRDTEAFF
TGTGCCAGTAGTACGGACAGGGACACTGAAGCTTTCTTT
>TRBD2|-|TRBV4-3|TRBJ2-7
CASSQGGTSGSRGRYEQYF
TGCGCCAGCAGCCAAGGAGGGACTAGCGGGAGTCGAGGGAGATACGAGCAGTACTTC
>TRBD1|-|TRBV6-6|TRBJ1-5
CASSFRQGSNQPQHF
TGTGCCAGCAGTTTCAGACAGGGGAGCAATCAGCCCCAGCATTTT
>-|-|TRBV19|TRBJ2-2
CASMRTHNTGELFF
TGTGCCAGTATGAGGACACACAACACCGGGGAGCTGTTTTTT
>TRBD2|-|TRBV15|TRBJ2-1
CATQASGYNEQFF
TGTGCCACGCAGGCTAGCGGGTACAATGAGCAGTTCTTC
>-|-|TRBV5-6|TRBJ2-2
CASSLPEAQVTGELFF
TGTGCCAGCAGCTTGCCGGAAGCGCAAGTTACCGGGGAGCTGTTTTTT
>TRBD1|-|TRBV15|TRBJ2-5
CATSRQGKRETQYF
TGTGCCACCAGCCGACAGGGGAAAAGAGAGACCCAGTACTTC
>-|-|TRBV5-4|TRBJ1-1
CASSRDTNTEAFF
TGTGCCAGCAGCCGGGACACAAACACTGAAGCTTTCTTT
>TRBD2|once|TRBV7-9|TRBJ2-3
CATSGLAGPGTDTQYF
TGTGCCACATCTGGACTAGCGGGTCCGGGCACAGATACGCAGTATTTT
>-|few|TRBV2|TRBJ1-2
CASSEALTSSGYTF
TGTGCCAGCAGTGAAGCTCTTACATCGTCGGGCTACACCTTC
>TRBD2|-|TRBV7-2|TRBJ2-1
CASSLVGAASGRRSEQFF
TGTGCCAGCAGCTTAGTTGGCGCGGCTAGCGGGCGCCGCAGTGAGCAGTTCTTC
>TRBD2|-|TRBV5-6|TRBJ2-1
CASSQLAGGHFF
TGTGCCAGCAGTCAACTAGCGGGGGGGCACTTCTTC
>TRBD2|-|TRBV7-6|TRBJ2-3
CASSRLAGDRNTDTQYF
TGTGCCAGCAGCCGATTAGCGGGAGATCGGAACACAGATACGCAGTATTTT
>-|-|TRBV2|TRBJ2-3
CASSPISDTQYF
TGTGCCAGCAGTCCAATTTCAGATACGCAGTATTTT